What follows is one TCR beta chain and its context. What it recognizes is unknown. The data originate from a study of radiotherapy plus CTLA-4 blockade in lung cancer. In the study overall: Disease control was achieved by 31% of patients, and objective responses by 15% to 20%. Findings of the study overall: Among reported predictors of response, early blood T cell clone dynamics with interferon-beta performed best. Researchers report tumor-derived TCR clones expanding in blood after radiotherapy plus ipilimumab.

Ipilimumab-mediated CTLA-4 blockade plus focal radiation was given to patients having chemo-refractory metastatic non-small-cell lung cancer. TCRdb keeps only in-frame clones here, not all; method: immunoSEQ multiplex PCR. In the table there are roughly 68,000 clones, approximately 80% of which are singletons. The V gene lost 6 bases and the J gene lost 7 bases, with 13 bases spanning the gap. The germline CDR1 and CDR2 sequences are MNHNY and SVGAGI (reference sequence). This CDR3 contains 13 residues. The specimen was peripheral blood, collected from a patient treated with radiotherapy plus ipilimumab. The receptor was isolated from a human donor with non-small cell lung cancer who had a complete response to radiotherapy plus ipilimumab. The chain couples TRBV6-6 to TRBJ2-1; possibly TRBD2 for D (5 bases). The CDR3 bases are TGTGCCAGCAGGAAAGGACTCAGTAATGAGCAGTTCTTC. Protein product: CASRKGLSNEQFF.